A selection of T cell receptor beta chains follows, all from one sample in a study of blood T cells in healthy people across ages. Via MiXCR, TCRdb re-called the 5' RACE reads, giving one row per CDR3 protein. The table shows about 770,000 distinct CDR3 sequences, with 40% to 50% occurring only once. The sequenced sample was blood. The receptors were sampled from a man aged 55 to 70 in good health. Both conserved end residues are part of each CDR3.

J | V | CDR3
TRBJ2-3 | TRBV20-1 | CSAVGTPSGTDTQYF
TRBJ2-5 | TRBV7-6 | CASSLQSGFSEQYF
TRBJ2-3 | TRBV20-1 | CSAPTSGGFTDTQYF
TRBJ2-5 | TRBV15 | CATSRGAGQKQETQYF
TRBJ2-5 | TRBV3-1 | CAAQGAETQYF
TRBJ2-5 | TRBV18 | CASSPSGLTGGETQYF
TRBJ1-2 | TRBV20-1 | CSARDGDKIYGYTF
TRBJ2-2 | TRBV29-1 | CSVAARANTGELFF
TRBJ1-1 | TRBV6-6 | CASSTGQGNTEAFF
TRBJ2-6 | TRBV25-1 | CASSDALGSSGANVLTF
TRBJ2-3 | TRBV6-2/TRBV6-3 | CASSYSVRDTQYF
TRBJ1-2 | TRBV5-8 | CASSRGQGFYGYTF
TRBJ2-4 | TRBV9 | CASSVRSQDGIQYF
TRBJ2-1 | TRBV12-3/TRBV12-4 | CASRYRRGSYNEQFF
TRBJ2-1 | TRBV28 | CASSSSSGPRVGQFF
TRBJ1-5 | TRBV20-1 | CSASIQGQFSNQPQHF
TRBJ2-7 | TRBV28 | CASSVRENEQYF
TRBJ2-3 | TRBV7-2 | CASSSRGNTQYF
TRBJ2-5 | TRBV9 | CASGKTVQETQYF